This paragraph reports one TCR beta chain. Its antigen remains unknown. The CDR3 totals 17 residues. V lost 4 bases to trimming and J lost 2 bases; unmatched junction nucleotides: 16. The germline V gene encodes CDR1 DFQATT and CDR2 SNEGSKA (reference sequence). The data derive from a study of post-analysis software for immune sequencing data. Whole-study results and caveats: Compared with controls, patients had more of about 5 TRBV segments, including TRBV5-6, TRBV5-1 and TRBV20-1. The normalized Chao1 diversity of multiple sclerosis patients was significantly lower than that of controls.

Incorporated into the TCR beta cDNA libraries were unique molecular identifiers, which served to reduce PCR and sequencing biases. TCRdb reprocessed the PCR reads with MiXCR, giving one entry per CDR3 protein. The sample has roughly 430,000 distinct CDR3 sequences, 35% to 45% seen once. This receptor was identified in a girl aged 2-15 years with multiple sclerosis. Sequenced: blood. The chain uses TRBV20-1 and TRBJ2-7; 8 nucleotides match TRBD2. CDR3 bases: TGCAGTGCTAACCTCCTCCTTAACTCGGGAGGGCCCTACGAGCAGTACTTC. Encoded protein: CSANLLLNSGGPYEQYF.